The 24 T cell receptor beta chains listed next were all sequenced from one sample in a study of T cell changes during pregnancy in multiple sclerosis. Here immunoSEQ multiplex PCR was the method, and the copy in TCRdb shows in-frame clones only, minus some. The data contain around 36,000 clones, approximately 92% of them singletons. Sequencing was performed on CD8+ T cells from peripheral blood mononuclear cells, taken in the first trimester of pregnancy. All receptors derive from a female donor with multiple sclerosis, enrolled in a pregnancy study.

The rearrangement links TRBV4-1 to TRBJ1-1; D gene uncertain. The germline V and J ends were trimmed by 5 bases and 4 bases, with 26 bases remaining between them. The CDR3 runs to 18 residues. The germline CDR1 and CDR2 sequences are MGHRA and YSYEKL. The CDR3 spells CASSSYPAGYEISTEAFF. The DNA for the CDR3 is TGCGCCAGCAGCTCCTATCCGGCGGGGTATGAAATTAGCACTGAAGCTTTCTTT.

This chain links TRBV9 with TRBJ2-7, with 8 nucleotides matching TRBD1. The CDR3 is 14 amino acids. CDR1 and CDR2 from the germline V gene are SGDLS and YYNGEE. The junction had 4 bases not matched to a gene; V was cut back by 0 bases and J by 5 bases. As DNA, the CDR3 is TGTGCCAGCAGCGTAGAACAGGGGGGAGACGAGCAGTACTTC. This sequence encodes CASSVEQGGDEQYF. Full variable domain (remainder filled in from reference TRBV9 and TRBJ2-7): DSGVTQTPKHLITATGQRVTLRCSPRSGDLSVYWYQQSLDQGLQFLIQYYNGEERAKGNILERFSAQQFPDLHSELNLSSLELGDSALYFCASSVEQGGDEQYFGPGTRLTVT.

The chain combines TRBV14 with TRBJ2-5; tentative D call: TRBD1 (5 bases). Germline V gene data show CDR1 as SGHDN and CDR2 as FVKESK. V was shortened by 0 bases and J by 4 bases, with 12 bases between the two germline ends. The CDR3 extends over 15 amino acids. The CDR3 spells CASSQDIEQAETQYF. For the CDR3, the DNA is TGTGCCAGCAGCCAAGATATCGAACAGGCAGAGACCCAGTACTTC.

The genes are TRBV5-5 and TRBJ2-7, with TRBD2 as a possible D gene (5 bases). This CDR3 comprises 12 residues. Germline CDR1 is SGHKS and CDR2 is YYEKEE (reference sequence). V was shortened by 7 bases and J by 2 bases, with 10 bases between the two germline ends. CDR3 region: CASFSEAYEQYF. The CDR3 nucleotides read TGTGCCAGCTTCTCGGAGGCCTACGAGCAGTACTTC.

The genes are TRBV9 and TRBJ2-3; 11 bases fit TRBD2. This CDR3 is built from 17 residues. The V gene's germline CDR1 is SGDLS and CDR2 YYNGEE. V shed 0 bases and J 7 bases; nucleotides not matched to a gene: 10. The CDR3 loop reads CASSVEIAGGPGNTQYF. CDR3 in DNA: TGTGCCAGCAGCGTAGAGATAGCGGGGGGGCCTGGGAATACGCAGTATTTT.

The gene calls are TRBV6-6 and TRBJ1-1; 8 bases agree with TRBD1. CDR3 size: 15 residues. V dropped 0 bases and J dropped 4; count of bases not matched to a gene: 4. Germline-derived CDR1 and CDR2 are MNHNY and SVGAGI (reference sequence). The CDR3 loop is CASSYSQGASTEAFF. The CDR3 DNA sequence: TGTGCCAGCAGTTACTCCCAGGGGGCCAGCACTGAAGCTTTCTTT.

This chain connects TRBV5-1 to TRBJ1-4; 7 nucleotides agree with TRBD1. CDR1 is SGHRS, CDR2 YFSETQ, per germline. The CDR3 length is 15 residues. Germline trimming cut 4 bases from V and 5 bases from J; bases unmatched to any gene: 8. In DNA form, the CDR3 reads TGCGCCAGCAGCCCTACAGGGGTGGGGAATGAAAAACTGTTTTTT. Residues: CASSPTGVGNEKLFF.

The chain links TRBV9 to TRBJ1-4; a weak D match, TRBD1 (6 bases). The V end was cut by 0 bases, the J end by 6 bases, with 15 bases between. Germline V gene data show CDR1 as SGDLS and CDR2 as YYNGEE. This CDR3 comprises 16 residues. The CDR3 protein is CASSVDKGGGDEKLFF. DNA for the CDR3: TGTGCCAGCAGCGTAGACAAAGGGGGGGGTGATGAAAAACTGTTTTTT.

V and J are TRBV4-1 and TRBJ1-6; tentatively, D is TRBD1 (6 bases). V was pared by 3 bases and J by 2 bases, with 11 bases between. CDR1 is MGHRA and CDR2 is YSYEKL in the germline V gene. CDR3 length equals 16 residues. CDR3 nucleotides: TGCGCCAGCAGCCAGGAACAGGGTGCCTATAATTCACCCCTCCACTTT. It yields the protein CASSQEQGAYNSPLHF.

The chain combines TRBV4-1 with TRBJ2-7, with a tentative D call TRBD1 (6 bases). The CDR3 sequence is 16 residues long. Trimming shortened V by 4 bases and J by 5 bases, and 21 bases separated the two germline ends. CDR1 MGHRA and CDR2 YSYEKL come from the germline V gene. CDR3 sequence (DNA): TGCGCCAGCAGCCCGAATCCGTCTGGGGGCGTGAACGAGCAGTACTTC. Amino acid sequence: CASSPNPSGGVNEQYF.

The V call is TRBV5-1, the J call TRBJ2-3; TRBD2 might be the D (5 bases). The germline V gene encodes CDR1 SGHRS and CDR2 YFSETQ. The CDR3 consists of 12 residues. Between the trimmed V and J ends, which lost 7 bases and 2 bases, there was a span of 8 bases. The CDR3 reads CASAGDTDTQYF. CDR3 nucleotides: TGCGCCAGCGCCGGGGACACAGATACGCAGTATTTT.

The chain uses TRBV7-3 and TRBJ2-1, with D possibly being TRBD2 (6 bases). V lost 4 bases to trimming and J lost 5 bases, with 6 bases between them. The CDR3 has 12 amino acids. CDR1 SGHTA and CDR2 FQGTGA come from the germline V gene. CDR3 bases: TGTGCCAGCAGCTCGGGGGACAATGAGCAGTTCTTC. It codes for CASSSGDNEQFF.

With respect to this clone: An end of the junction does not agree with germline; a read error may underlie this. The chain recombines TRBV19 with TRBJ2-1, with a weak D call TRBD2 (5 bases). The CDR3 contains 14 residues. Per the germline V gene, CDR1 is LNHDA and CDR2 is SQIVND (reference sequence). CDR3 in DNA: TGTGCCAGTAGTATACTTAGCGCTTTTCCCGAGCTGTTCTTC. Its protein product is CASSILSAFPELFF.

The rearrangement joins TRBV14 to TRBJ2-7; possibly TRBD1 for D (6 bases). V gave up 4 bases and J gave up 3 bases, with 10 bases separating them. CDR3 length equals 13 residues. The germline V gene encodes CDR1 SGHDN and CDR2 FVKESK. CDR3 nucleotides: TGTGCCAGCAGCCTGGACAGTGGCTACGAGCAGTACTTC. It translates to CASSLDSGYEQYF.

The chain employs TRBV2 and TRBJ2-7; the match to TRBD2 covers 12 bases. Germline-derived CDR1 and CDR2 are SNHLY and FYNNEI. The CDR3 consists of 14 residues. Germline trimming cut 9 bases from V and 7 bases from J; bases unmatched to any gene: 10. Here the CDR3 DNA reads TGTGCCAGTATCGGACTAGCGGGGTCGAGGGAGCAGTACTTC. Protein sequence: CASIGLAGSREQYF. Looking up the rest from reference TRBV2 and TRBJ2-7 gives the full variable domain: EPEVTQTPSHQVTQMGQEVILRCVPISNHLYFYWYRQILGQKVEFLVSFYNNEISEKSEIFDDQFSVERPDGSNFTLKIRSTKLEDSAMYFCASIGLAGSREQYFGPGTRLTVT.

The rearrangement links TRBV9 to TRBJ1-2, with unresolved D. This CDR3 region has 16 residues. The germline V and J ends were trimmed by 3 bases and 4 bases, with 19 bases remaining between them. Germline lookup yields CDR1 SGDLS and CDR2 YYNGEE. CDR3 bases: TGTGCCAGCAGCGGCGCCGGGTTAGGACTGATCTATGGCTACACCTTC. Amino acid sequence: CASSGAGLGLIYGYTF.

The V gene is TRBV29-1, the J gene TRBJ1-2, with 7 bases that match TRBD1. The V and J ends lost 4 bases and 0 bases, in that order; junction bases with no gene match: 5. CDR1 SQVTM and CDR2 ANQGSEA come from the germline V gene. This CDR3 has 14 amino acids. The CDR3 region is CSVATGEANYGYTF. The CDR3 DNA sequence: TGCAGCGTTGCCACAGGGGAAGCTAACTATGGCTACACCTTC. The full variable domain, in which reference TRBV29-1 and TRBJ1-2 provide the parts outside the CDR3, is SAVISQKPSRDICQRGTSLTIQCQVDSQVTMMFWYRQQPGQSLTLIATANQGSEATYESGFVIDKFPISRPNLTFSTLTVSNMSPEDSSIYLCSVATGEANYGYTFGSGTRLTVV.

The chain combines TRBV7-8 with TRBJ2-5; D not certain. V lost 6 bases and J lost 5, with 7 bases in between. The CDR3 has 11 residues. CDR1 and CDR2 (germline): SGHVS, FQNEAQ. For the CDR3, the DNA is TGTGCCAGCAGTCGGGTGGAGACCCAGTACTTC. Residues: CASSRVETQYF.

The rearrangement joins TRBV6-6 to TRBJ1-2, with D possibly TRBD1 on 6 matching bases. Germline V CDR1 and CDR2: MNHNY, SVGAGI (reference sequence). The CDR3 spans 16 residues. The V end was cut by 3 bases, the J end by 4 bases, with 18 bases between. CDR3 in DNA: TGTGCCAGCAGTTATTACCCCTCCGGGACAACCTATGGCTACACCTTC. Amino acids: CASSYYPSGTTYGYTF.

The chain couples TRBV5-1 to TRBJ1-6; D is perhaps TRBD1 (5 bases). V was cut by 1 base and J by 5 bases, with 16 bases left in between. The CDR3 is made up of 17 amino acids. Germline V gene data show CDR1 as SGHRS and CDR2 as YFSETQ. DNA for the CDR3: TGCGCCAGCAGCTTGAGGTTTGAGGCAGGGCATAATTCACCCCTCCACTTT. Its protein is CASSLRFEAGHNSPLHF.

The chain has TRBV6-5 and TRBJ2-1, with a possible D match to TRBD1 (6 bases). Germline CDR1 reads MNHEY; CDR2 reads SVGAGI. This CDR3 is 15 amino acids long. V lost 7 bases and J lost 6, with 19 bases in between. Here the CDR3 DNA reads TGTGCCAGCAACAAACAGGGCCAGGGCCCCAATGAGCAGTTCTTC. It codes for CASNKQGQGPNEQFF.

The rearrangement uses TRBV7-8 and TRBJ1-4; D remains unclear. V was pared by 3 bases and J by 7 bases, with 9 bases between. The CDR3 spans 13 residues. The germline V gene encodes CDR1 SGHVS and CDR2 FQNEAQ. The CDR3 region has the DNA TGTGCCAGCAGCTTGAGGGATGGTGAAAAACTGTTTTTT. This sequence encodes CASSLRDGEKLFF.

This clone was picked up a small number of times. This chain uses TRBV6-1 with TRBJ2-2; TRBD2 matches 8 bases. Germline CDR1 and CDR2: MNHNS and SASEGT. V lost 8 bases and J lost 7; bases outside the gene matches: 6. CDR3 length equals 13 residues. The CDR3 spells CASPGLGVGELFF. CDR3 bases: TGTGCCAGCCCGGGACTAGGAGTCGGGGAGCTGTTTTTT.

J is TRBJ1-4 and V is TRBV15, with TRBD1 as a possible D gene (6 bases). V shed 1 base and J shed 7 bases, with 13 bases lying between them. The germline V gene has CDR1 LNHNV and CDR2 YYDKDF (reference sequence). This CDR3 is built from 15 residues. For the CDR3, the DNA is TGTGCCACCAGCAGAGCCGAACAGGGTCGTGAAAAACTGTTTTTT. Protein product: CATSRAEQGREKLFF. Filled out from reference TRBV15 and TRBJ1-4, the complete variable domain reads DAMVIQNPRYQVTQFGKPVTLSCSQTLNHNVMYWYQQKSSQAPKLLFHYYDKDFNNEADTPDNFQSRRPNTSFCFLDIRSPGLGDTAMYLCATSRAEQGREKLFFGSGTQLSVL.